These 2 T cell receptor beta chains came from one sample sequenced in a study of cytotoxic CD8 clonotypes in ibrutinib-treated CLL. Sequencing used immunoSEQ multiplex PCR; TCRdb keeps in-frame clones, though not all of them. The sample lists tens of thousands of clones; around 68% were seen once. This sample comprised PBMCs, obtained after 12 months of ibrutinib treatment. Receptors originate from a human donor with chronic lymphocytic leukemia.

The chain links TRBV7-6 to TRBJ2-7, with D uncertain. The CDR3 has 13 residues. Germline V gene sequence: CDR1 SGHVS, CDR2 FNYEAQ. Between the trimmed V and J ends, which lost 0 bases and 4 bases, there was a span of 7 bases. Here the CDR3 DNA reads TGTGCCAGCAGCTTAGCAGTGGGATACGAGCAGTACTTC. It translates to CASSLAVGYEQYF.

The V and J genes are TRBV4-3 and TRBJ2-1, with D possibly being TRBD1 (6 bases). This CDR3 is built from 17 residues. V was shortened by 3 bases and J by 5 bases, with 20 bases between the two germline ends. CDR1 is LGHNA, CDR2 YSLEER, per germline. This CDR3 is CASSHTQGGPRDNEQFF. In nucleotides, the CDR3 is TGCGCCAGCAGCCACACCCAAGGGGGACCAAGGGACAATGAGCAGTTCTTC.